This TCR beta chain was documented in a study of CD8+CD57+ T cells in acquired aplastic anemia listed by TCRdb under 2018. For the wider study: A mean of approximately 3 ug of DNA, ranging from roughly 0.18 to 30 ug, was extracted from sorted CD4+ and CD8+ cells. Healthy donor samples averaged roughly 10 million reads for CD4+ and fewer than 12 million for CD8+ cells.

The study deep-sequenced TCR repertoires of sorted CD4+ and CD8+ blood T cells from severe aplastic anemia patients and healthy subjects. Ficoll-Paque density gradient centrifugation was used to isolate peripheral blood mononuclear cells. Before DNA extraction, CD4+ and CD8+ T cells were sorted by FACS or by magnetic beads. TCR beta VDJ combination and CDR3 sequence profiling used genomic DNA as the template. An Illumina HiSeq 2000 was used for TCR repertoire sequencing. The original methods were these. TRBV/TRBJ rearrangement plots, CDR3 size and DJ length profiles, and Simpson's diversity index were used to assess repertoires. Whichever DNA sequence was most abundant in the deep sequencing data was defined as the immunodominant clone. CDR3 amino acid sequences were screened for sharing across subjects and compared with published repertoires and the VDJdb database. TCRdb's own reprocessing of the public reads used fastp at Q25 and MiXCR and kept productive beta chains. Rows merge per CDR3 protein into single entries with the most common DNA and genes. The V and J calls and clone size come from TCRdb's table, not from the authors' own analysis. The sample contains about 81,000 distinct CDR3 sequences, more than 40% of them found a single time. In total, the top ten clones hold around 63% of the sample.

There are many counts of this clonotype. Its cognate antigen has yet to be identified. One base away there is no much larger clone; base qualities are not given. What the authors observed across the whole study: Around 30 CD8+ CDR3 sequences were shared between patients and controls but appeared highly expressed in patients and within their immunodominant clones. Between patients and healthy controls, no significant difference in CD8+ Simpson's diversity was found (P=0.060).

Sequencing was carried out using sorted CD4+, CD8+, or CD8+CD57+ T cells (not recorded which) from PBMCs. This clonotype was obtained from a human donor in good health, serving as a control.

CDR3 protein: CATSDSGLADPLGEQFF. The DNA sequence is as follows: TGTGCCACCAGTGATTCGGGACTAGCGGACCCTTTAGGTGAGCAGTTCTTC. This receptor chain uses TRBV24-1 and TRBJ2-1, with 11 junctional bases fitting TRBD2. CDR3 length: 17 amino acids, cysteine to phenylalanine. Just CDR3 DNA is preserved here, 51 bases in frame from base 1. Trimming takes 2 bases off V and 9 bases off J; junction bases not matched to a gene: 11. The germline V gene sets CDR1 to KGHDR and CDR2 to SFDVKD.